The subject of this entry is one T cell receptor beta chain. Its specificity is unknown. The source of the sample is a study of cytomegalovirus exposure and HLA in healthy donors. Overall study findings and caveats: When a later analysis compared HLA-associated TCR beta chains with equally common others, the HLA-associated chains turned out to be more clonally expanded and to have lower generation probabilities. Several of the most significant clusters appeared, in a later analysis, to be linked to common viral pathogens. Across HLA loci, a later analysis found differing TCR association rates, with DRB1 most and HLA-C fewest.

CDR1 MDHEN and CDR2 SYDVKM come from the germline V gene. V trimming: 2 bases; J trimming: 4 bases; junction bases outside the gene matches: 9. CDR3 length: 16 residues. Researchers ran the PCR with 60 Vbeta and 13 Jbeta primers. TCRdb's table, derived via immunoSEQ multiplex PCR, lists solely in-frame clones and lacks some. This sample carries approximately 190,000 clones, approximately 81% of them seen once, and the ten largest clones take around 2%. The sample consisted of PBMCs. This TCR derives from a woman in her late teens or twenties in good health and CMV-seropositive. The V call is TRBV28, the J call TRBJ2-3, with 7 bases identical to TRBD2. The CDR3 protein is CASSLGLAATADTQYF. The DNA of the CDR3 is TGTGCCAGCAGTTTAGGGCTAGCGGCGACGGCAGATACGCAGTATTTT.